The present entry profiles one T cell receptor beta chain with its context. The target antigen is unknown. This entry comes from a study of CD8 T cells in ankylosing spondylitis. Study outcomes and limitations: A TCR beta motif of eight highly homologous variants appeared characteristic of ankylosing spondylitis blood. Earlier authors reported some of these motif variants in reactive arthritis synovial fluid and blood. Disease-associated clones were CD8+ and fairly uncommon in peripheral blood. It was reported that disease-linked clones were significantly enriched in matched ankylosing spondylitis synovial fluid.

From the 5' RACE reads, TCRdb called clonotypes with MiXCR, one entry per CDR3 protein. The sample carries hundreds of thousands of distinct CDR3 sequences, approximately 16% recorded once. J gave up 8 bases and V 8 bases, and 7 bases lay outside the gene matches. The CDR3 spans 13 residues. Germline values: CDR1 KGHDR, CDR2 SFDVKD. The sample comprised blood, either unsorted or a sorted T cell fraction (not recorded which). The genes are TRBV24-1 and TRBJ2-1, with 8 bases lining up with TRBD2. The sequence was obtained from a male donor with ankylosing spondylitis. In DNA, the CDR3 is TGTGCCACCAAGAGCGGGAGTAATTATGAGCAGTTCTTC. It specifies CATKSGSNYEQFF.